The 29 T cell receptor beta chains below all came from one sample that was sequenced in a study of blood T cell repertoires in COVID-19. Profiled with immunoSEQ multiplex PCR; TCRdb holds only in-frame clones, not every one. The sample consists of around 40,000 clones, more than 70% of them appearing once. The sample taken for sequencing was peripheral blood. The source of these receptors is a human donor in a cohort sampled during active COVID-19.

This chain uses TRBV9 with TRBJ1-1; D is undetermined. V shed 0 bases and J shed 5 bases, with 5 bases lying between them. The CDR3 loop spans 12 amino acids. The germline V gene has CDR1 SGDLS and CDR2 YYNGEE. CDR3 in DNA: TGTGCCAGCAGCGTAGGAGAGACTGAAGCTTTCTTT. It specifies CASSVGETEAFF.

The J gene is TRBJ1-1, the V gene TRBV19; 7 bases align to TRBD1. Losses at the gene ends were 3 bases for V and 6 bases for J; bases not matched to a gene: 7. Germline V gene lookup returns CDR1 LNHDA and CDR2 SQIVND (reference sequence). This CDR3 region has 14 residues. The CDR3 region is CASSIDREIAEAFF. Here the CDR3 DNA reads TGTGCCAGTAGTATTGACAGGGAGATCGCTGAAGCTTTCTTT. Full variable domain (rest looked up from reference TRBV19 and TRBJ1-1): DGGITQSPKYLFRKEGQNVTLSCEQNLNHDAMYWYRQDPGQGLRLIYYSQIVNDFQKGDIAEGYSVSREKKESFPLTVTSAQKNPTAFYLCASSIDREIAEAFFGQGTRLTVV.

The chain's CDR3 is CASSVATRDRGQETQYF. DNA for the CDR3: TGTGCCAGCAGCGTAGCCACGCGGGACAGGGGCCAAGAGACCCAGTACTTC. The J gene is TRBJ2-5, the V gene TRBV9; the match to TRBD1 covers 10 bases. V dropped 0 bases and J dropped 1; count of bases not matched to a gene: 6. Germline V CDR1 and CDR2: SGDLS, YYNGEE. The CDR3 is made up of 17 amino acids.

The chain couples TRBV5-5 to TRBJ2-7, with 7 bases fitting TRBD1. Trimming cost V 4 bases and J 0 bases; bases outside gene matches: 10. CDR3 length: 16 residues. Germline V gene data show CDR1 as SGHKS and CDR2 as YYEKEE (reference sequence). The CDR3 sequence: CASSPAPGQASYEQYF. DNA of the CDR3: TGTGCCAGCAGCCCGGCCCCCGGACAGGCCTCCTACGAGCAGTACTTC.

The gene calls are TRBV12-5 and TRBJ2-1; maybe TRBD2 (5 bases). Trimming took off 2 bases at V and 2 bases at J, with 7 bases between the two ends. CDR3 length: 14 amino acids. Germline V lookup: CDR1 LGHNT, CDR2 FRNRAP. This chain's CDR3 is CASGLLGTYNEQFF. As DNA, the CDR3 is TGTGCTAGTGGTTTGCTCGGGACCTACAATGAGCAGTTCTTC. Full variable domain (outside the CDR3, taken from reference TRBV12-5 and TRBJ2-1): DARVTQTPRHKVTEMGQEVTMRCQPILGHNTVFWYRQTMMQGLELLAYFRNRAPLDDSGMPKDRFSAEMPDATLATLKIQPSEPRDSAVYFCASGLLGTYNEQFFGPGTRLTVL.

The chain employs TRBV4-1 and TRBJ2-2; maybe TRBD1 (6 bases). The CDR3 is 15 amino acids. CDR1 is MGHRA and CDR2 is YSYEKL in the germline V gene. Between the trimmed V and J ends, which lost 4 bases and 4 bases, there was a span of 13 bases. This CDR3 reads CASSLDRLVTGELFF. The CDR3, as DNA: TGCGCCAGCAGCCTAGACAGGCTGGTCACCGGGGAGCTGTTTTTT.

The J gene is TRBJ1-5, the V gene TRBV12-5, with 9 positions matching TRBD1. The germline CDR1 and CDR2 sequences are LGHNT and FRNRAP. V shed 6 bases and J 5 bases; nucleotides not matched to a gene: 8. The CDR3 covers 15 residues. CDR3 sequence: CASGLGTGKDQPQHF. The CDR3 DNA reads as TGTGCTAGTGGGCTCGGGACAGGGAAAGATCAGCCCCAGCATTTT.

V is TRBV4-3 and J is TRBJ2-7; possible D gene TRBD1, 6 bases. The V gene's germline CDR1 is LGHNA and CDR2 YSLEER. The CDR3 has 15 amino acids. The V end lost 1 base, the J end lost 2 bases, and 12 bases lay between the germline ends. The CDR3 sequence is CASSQGSGQTYEQYF. The CDR3 DNA is TGCGCCAGCAGCCAAGGGTCAGGACAGACCTACGAGCAGTACTTC.

The chain links TRBV24-1 to TRBJ1-2, with D unclear. Trimming took off 4 bases at V and 4 bases at J, with 9 bases between the two ends. The germline V gene encodes CDR1 KGHDR and CDR2 SFDVKD. This CDR3 contains 13 residues. This CDR3 reads CATSDEGGYGYTF. CDR3 bases: TGTGCCACCAGTGACGAGGGCGGCTATGGCTACACCTTC.

This clone appeared a single time. The rearrangement links TRBV30 to TRBJ1-1; 10 nucleotides align to TRBD1. Germline-derived CDR1 and CDR2 are GTSNPN and SVGIG (reference sequence). The length of the CDR3 is 13 residues. J gave up 10 bases and V 3 bases, and 8 bases lay outside the gene matches. CDR3 residues: CAWRGQGRSGAFF. CDR3 DNA: TGTGCCTGGAGGGGACAGGGGAGATCGGGAGCTTTCTTT. Combining the CDR3 with reference TRBV30 and TRBJ1-1 gives the whole variable domain SQTIHQWPATLVQPVGSPLSLECTVEGTSNPNLYWYRQAAGRGLQLLFYSVGIGQISSEVPQNLSASRPQDRQFILSSKKLLLSDSGFYLCAWRGQGRSGAFFGQGTRLTVV.

The chain recombines TRBV5-6 with TRBJ1-2; D is uncertain. V gave up 4 bases and J gave up 1 base, with 14 bases separating them. This CDR3 contains 15 residues. CDR1 is SGHDT, CDR2 YYEEEE, per germline. CDR3 sequence (DNA): TGTGCCAGCAGCGCTGCGGGCGGCGGTAACTATGGCTACACCTTC. Protein: CASSAAGGGNYGYTF.

In this sample, this clone turned up once. CDR3 protein: CATSDSSGGGSTDTQYF. CDR3 nucleotide sequence: TGTGCCACCAGTGACAGTAGCGGGGGGGGGAGCACAGATACGCAGTATTTT. V usage is TRBV24-1 and J usage is TRBJ2-3; TRBD2 aligns across 11 bases. The CDR3 loop spans 17 amino acids. Germline V gene data show CDR1 as KGHDR and CDR2 as SFDVKD. Trimming cost V 4 bases and J 0 bases; bases outside gene matches: 5.

This chain links TRBV21-1 with TRBJ1-1. TRBV21-1 is flagged as a pseudogene. The CDR3 extends over 16 amino acids. The CDR3 sequence: CASSNPIGGMNTEAFF. The CDR3 DNA follows: TGTGCCAGCTCTAATCCTATCGGCGGAATGAACACTGAAGCTTTCTTT.

The chain employs TRBV29-1 and TRBJ1-1; D gene uncertain. V was pared by 7 bases and J by 7 bases, with 10 bases between. The CDR3 has 10 amino acids. CDR1 SQVTM and CDR2 ANQGSEA come from the germline V gene. This CDR3 is CSATGYEAFF. The DNA of the CDR3 is TGCAGCGCCACGGGATATGAAGCTTTCTTT.

The chain is built from TRBV18 and TRBJ2-7; 7 bases align to TRBD1. The CDR3 totals 13 residues. The germline gives CDR1 KGHSH, CDR2 LQKENI. Germline trimming cut 2 bases from V and 4 bases from J; bases unmatched to any gene: 2. The CDR3 DNA follows: TGTGCCAGCTCACCAACAGGGGTATACGAGCAGTACTTC. The encoded protein is CASSPTGVYEQYF.

Details on this clone: A junction end diverges from the germline sequence, so it may reflect a read error. The chain recombines TRBV5-1 with TRBJ2-1, with 7 bases fitting TRBD2. Looked up from germline, CDR1 is SGHRS and CDR2 is YFSETQ. The CDR3 is 14 residues long. DNA of the CDR3: TGCGCCAGCACCTTGACTAGCCCGAACAATGAGCAGTTCTTC. Amino acids: CASTLTSPNNEQFF. The whole variable domain, filled in from reference TRBV5-1 and TRBJ2-1, reads KAGVTQTPRYLIKTRGQQVTLSCSPISGHRSVSWYQQTPGQGLQFLFEYFSETQRNKGNFPGRFSGRQFSNSRSEMNVSTLELGDSALYLCASTLTSPNNEQFFGPGTRLTVL.

The V call is TRBV6-1, the J call TRBJ1-1, with 7 bases that match TRBD1. V shed 0 bases, J shed 4 bases, and the junction held 5 bases outside the gene matches. The length of the CDR3 is 15 residues. Germline V gene data show CDR1 as MNHNS and CDR2 as SASEGT. The CDR3: CASSEALQGSTEAFF. DNA for the CDR3: TGTGCCAGCAGTGAAGCGCTACAGGGGAGCACTGAAGCTTTCTTT.

V gene TRBV7-3 combines with J gene TRBJ1-4; no clear D. Germline V gene sequence: CDR1 SGHTA, CDR2 FQGTGA. With 5 bases removed from V and 8 bases from J, the gap between germline ends came to 18 bases. The CDR3 spans 15 residues. The chain's CDR3 is CASSLGPGVGEKLFF. The CDR3 coding sequence is TGTGCCAGCAGCCTAGGGCCCGGGGTCGGAGAAAAACTGTTTTTT.

CDR3 DNA: TGTGCCAGCAGCTTGGAGGGGGCGCGAGGCACTGAAGCTTTCTTT. It specifies CASSLEGARGTEAFF. The chain links TRBV5-4 to TRBJ1-1, with 7 bases matching TRBD1. This CDR3 region has 15 residues. V was pared by 0 bases and J by 4 bases, with 6 bases of the junction left unmatched. The germline V gene has CDR1 SGHNT and CDR2 YYREEE (reference sequence).

The J gene is TRBJ2-2, the V gene TRBV9; 7 bases align to TRBD1. Germline CDR1 is SGDLS and CDR2 is YYNGEE. CDR3 length equals 14 residues. With 4 bases clipped from V and 7 bases from J, the junction kept 7 bases outside the gene matches. Here the CDR3 reads CASSIRQGVGELFF. The CDR3 DNA follows: TGTGCCAGCAGCATTCGACAGGGTGTCGGGGAGCTGTTTTTT.

The chain carries TRBV13 and TRBJ1-6, with D unresolved. Trimming removed 5 bases at V and 1 base at J, with 12 bases between. This CDR3 has 16 amino acids. Germline V gene data show CDR1 as PRHDT and CDR2 as FYEKMQ (reference sequence). CDR3 DNA: TGTGCCAGCAGCGCGGGAGAAGGGTCCTATAATTCACCCCTCCACTTT. This codes for CASSAGEGSYNSPLHF.

The chain couples TRBV7-2 to TRBJ1-1; D may be TRBD1 (6 bases). Trimming pared 4 bases from V and 3 bases from J, leaving 9 bases between. Germline values: CDR1 SGHTA, CDR2 FQGNSA. This CDR3 has 13 residues. CDR3 DNA sequence: TGTGCCAGCAGCTCGGACAGCTACACTGAAGCTTTCTTT. Residues: CASSSDSYTEAFF.

The chain is built from TRBV19 and TRBJ2-7; tentative D call: TRBD2 (6 bases). The CDR3 contains 15 residues. Trimming removed 10 bases from V and 0 bases from J, with 19 bases in between. Germline-derived CDR1 and CDR2 are LNHDA and SQIVND (reference sequence). The CDR3 protein is CATRPGTLGSYEQYF. The CDR3 nucleotides read TGTGCCACCCGCCCGGGGACTTTGGGCTCCTACGAGCAGTACTTC.

This chain uses TRBV5-4 with TRBJ1-6, with D hard to call. V was trimmed by 2 bases and J by 0 bases, leaving 15 bases between them. This CDR3 contains 18 residues. The V gene's germline CDR1 is SGHNT and CDR2 YYREEE (reference sequence). The CDR3 region has the DNA TGTGCCAGCAGCTTTAAGGGAGGCCAAAGCTCCTATAATTCACCCCTCCACTTT. Amino acids: CASSFKGGQSSYNSPLHF.

This sequence joins TRBV5-4 and TRBJ1-1, with unresolved D. V was pared by 3 bases and J by 4 bases, with 10 bases between. CDR3 length: 13 amino acids. The germline V gene has CDR1 SGHNT and CDR2 YYREEE (reference sequence). The chain's CDR3 is CASSYPVGTEAFF. CDR3 DNA: TGTGCCAGCAGCTACCCGGTTGGCACTGAAGCTTTCTTT.

This clone was found once. For the CDR3, the DNA is TGTGCCAGCAGCTCCAGGGAGACAGGGGCCTCTGGGGCCAACGTCCTGACTTTC. As protein: CASSSRETGASGANVLTF. The chain uses TRBV11-2 and TRBJ2-6; 8 bases are shared with TRBD1. V lost 4 bases to trimming and J lost 0 bases; unmatched junction nucleotides: 8. The CDR3 is 18 amino acids. Germline V CDR1 and CDR2: SGHAT, FQNNGV.

The J gene is TRBJ2-1, the V gene TRBV24-1, with TRBD1 matching over 10 bases. The length of the CDR3 is 16 residues. The V and J ends lost 3 bases and 6 bases, in that order; junction bases with no gene match: 7. Germline V gives CDR1 KGHDR, CDR2 SFDVKD. The CDR3 nucleotides read TGTGCCACCAGTGATCCGGGACAGGGGATGAGCAATGAGCAGTTCTTC. Its protein product is CATSDPGQGMSNEQFF.

This clone was observed many times. The CDR3 is CASSSGSSTGELFF. CDR3 in DNA: TGTGCCAGCAGCTCCGGGAGTAGCACCGGGGAGCTGTTTTTT. The V call is TRBV7-2, the J call TRBJ2-2, with D possibly TRBD2 on 6 matching bases. This CDR3 is built from 14 residues. V was shortened by 4 bases and J by 4 bases, with 10 bases between the two germline ends. From germline, CDR1 is SGHTA and CDR2 FQGNSA.

This chain's CDR3 is CASSTGWGNEQFF. Here the CDR3 DNA reads TGTGCCAGCAGTACAGGGTGGGGCAATGAGCAGTTCTTC. This chain connects TRBV6-2 or TRBV6-3 to TRBJ2-1; TRBD1 might be the D (6 bases). The CDR3 is made up of 13 amino acids. The V gene's germline CDR1 is MNHEY and CDR2 SVGEGT. The ends were cut back, 5 bases at V and 6 bases at J, with 11 bases in the middle.